This T cell receptor beta chain was sequenced during a study of blood T cell repertoires in COVID-19. The method was immunoSEQ multiplex PCR; TCRdb's version includes in-frame clones alone and lacks a portion of them. The sample consists of some 57,000 clones, roughly 83% of them appearing once. This CDR3 contains 21 residues. Looked up from germline, CDR1 is SGDLS and CDR2 is YYNGEE. Losses at the gene ends were 4 bases for V and 3 bases for J; bases not matched to a gene: 18. The genes are TRBV9 and TRBJ2-1, with TRBD2 matching over 14 bases. The sample taken for sequencing was peripheral blood. This clonotype was sampled from a woman older than 75 with acute or convalescent COVID-19. CDR3 region: CASSFRPSGTSGSGLYNEQFF. The CDR3 nucleotides read TGTGCCAGCAGCTTCCGGCCCTCCGGGACTAGCGGGAGCGGACTCTACAATGAGCAGTTCTTC.